This T cell receptor beta chain was recovered during a study of OX40 agonist ivuxolimab in advanced cancers. Study-level information: While on treatment, patients had intravenous ivuxolimab at 0.01 to 10 mg/kg every 2 weeks. Partial response was recorded in three patients: one hepatocellular carcinoma and two cutaneous melanoma cases. Regarding the study as a whole: Certain nonresponders additionally had low normalized T-cell clonal expansion. At 0.1 to 3.0 mg/kg, CD4+ and CD8+ blood T cells expanded clonally by week 6.

The CDR3 consists of 13 residues. Trimming stripped 3 bases from V and 5 bases from J, with 10 bases between. The V gene's germline CDR1 is SGHTA and CDR2 FQGNSA. TCRdb's table, derived via immunoSEQ multiplex PCR, lists solely in-frame clones and lacks some. The sample includes fewer than 55,000 clones, 80% of them seen just once. Details on this clone: Its matching antigen is unknown.

The sequencing here drew on CD4+ or CD8+ T cells sorted from blood, taken in a trial of the OX40 agonist ivuxolimab. The chain has TRBV7-2 and TRBJ2-5; no clear D. This sequence originates from an adult with an advanced solid tumor such as melanoma, head and neck, liver or kidney cancer. In DNA, the CDR3 is TGTGCCAGCAGCTTCGCCCCCGGGGAGACCCAGTACTTC. As protein: CASSFAPGETQYF.